Shown below are 21 T cell receptor beta chains from a single sample sequenced in a study of OX40 agonist ivuxolimab in advanced cancers. Generated by immunoSEQ multiplex PCR, the TCRdb table keeps only in-frame clones and is missing some. The table shows around 65,000 clones, with around 93% occurring only once. Sequenced material: CD4+ or CD8+ T cells sorted from blood, taken in a trial of the OX40 agonist ivuxolimab. These receptors were collected from an adult with an advanced solid tumor such as melanoma, head and neck, liver or kidney cancer.

V is TRBV27 and J is TRBJ2-1, with D possibly being TRBD1 (5 bases). V was cut by 4 bases and J by 7 bases, with 8 bases left in between. The V gene's germline CDR1 is MNHEY and CDR2 SMNVEV (reference sequence). There are 12 residues in the CDR3. CDR3 nucleotide sequence: TGTGCCAGCAGTTCAGGGATGAATGAGCAGTTCTTC. It is translated as CASSSGMNEQFF.

The chain employs TRBV7-6 and TRBJ2-3, with TRBD1 matching over 8 bases. Germline V CDR1 and CDR2: SGHVS, FNYEAQ. Trimming at V came to 5 bases and at J to 4 bases, leaving 8 bases not matched to a gene. This CDR3 has 15 residues. CDR3 DNA: TGTGCCAGCAGCCGAGCCGGACAGGGCGCAGATACGCAGTATTTT. The encoded protein is CASSRAGQGADTQYF.

This clone was seen a single time. The genes are TRBV25-1 and TRBJ1-5, with TRBD1 matching 7 bases. The CDR3 runs 16 residues. V gave up 4 bases and J gave up 3 bases; unmatched junction bases: 9. Per the germline V gene, CDR1 is MGHDK and CDR2 is SYGVNS. In nucleotides, the CDR3 is TGTGCCAGCAGTGGGCATGGGGACAGTCTCAATCAGCCCCAGCATTTT. Residues: CASSGHGDSLNQPQHF.

V usage is TRBV6-4 and J usage is TRBJ2-7; 7 bases agree with TRBD1. Germline CDR1 is MRHNA and CDR2 is SNTAGT. Trimming took 8 bases from V and 4 from J; bases not matched to a gene: 17. The CDR3 is 16 amino acids. CDR3 DNA sequence: TGTGCCAGCCGTGGGCTCCCACAGGGGTCGCGATACGAGCAGTACTTC. Amino acids: CASRGLPQGSRYEQYF.

The DNA for the CDR3 is TGTGCCAGCAGCTCGACAGGGGGCGCAGGACTAGCGGGCTCCGATACGCAGTATTTT. As protein: CASSSTGGAGLAGSDTQYF. The J gene is TRBJ2-3, the V gene TRBV7-6; TRBD2 might be the D (11 bases). This CDR3 spans 19 amino acids. CDR1 and CDR2 from the germline V gene are SGHVS and FNYEAQ. V lost 4 bases and J 6 bases, leaving 29 bases between the germline ends.

V usage is TRBV27 and J usage is TRBJ2-7, with a tentative D call TRBD2 (7 bases). Germline-derived CDR1 and CDR2 are MNHEY and SMNVEV (reference sequence). The CDR3 is 16 residues long. Trimming pared 6 bases from V and 3 bases from J, leaving 21 bases between. CDR3 DNA: TGTGCCAGCAGCCCTCTAGGGGGGGGTTTAGGCTACGAGCAGTACTTC. The encoded protein is CASSPLGGGLGYEQYF.

The chain uses TRBV25-1 and TRBJ2-1, with D possibly TRBD1 on 6 matching bases. The CDR3 contains 17 residues. Germline CDR1 MGHDK, CDR2 SYGVNS. Trimming left V 4 bases short and J 2 bases short, with 18 bases between. CDR3 coding DNA: TGTGCCAGCAGTGCCTTGGGGGACACTTACACCTACAATGAGCAGTTCTTC. Its protein is CASSALGDTYTYNEQFF.

This chain connects TRBV4-1 to TRBJ2-2; D is tentatively TRBD1 or TRBD2 (5 bases each). The germline V gene encodes CDR1 MGHRA and CDR2 YSYEKL. The CDR3 totals 17 residues. V shed 0 bases and J shed 6 bases, with 17 bases lying between them. The CDR3 bases are TGCGCCAGCAGCCAAGATCCCCCGAGGGGTATAGCCGGGGAGCTGTTTTTT. Protein: CASSQDPPRGIAGELFF.

The CDR3 nucleotides are TGCGCCAGCAGCCACGGCGGCGCCCCCTACGAGCAGTACTTC. Its protein is CASSHGGAPYEQYF. The chain couples TRBV4-1 to TRBJ2-7; D remains ambiguous. Trimming removed 3 bases at V and 2 bases at J, with 11 bases between. The germline V gene has CDR1 MGHRA and CDR2 YSYEKL. The CDR3 length is 14 residues.

J is TRBJ1-1 and V is TRBV5-1; 9 bases match TRBD1. Germline lookup yields CDR1 SGHRS and CDR2 YFSETQ. J gave up 11 bases and V 4 bases, and 18 bases lay outside the gene matches. The CDR3 consists of 16 residues. CDR3 DNA sequence: TGCGCCAGCAGCCCCGGGACAGGGTTTTCAGTGGGTGAGGCTTTCTTT. Protein: CASSPGTGFSVGEAFF. The full variable domain, with the rest looked up from reference TRBV5-1 and TRBJ1-1, is KAGVTQTPRYLIKTRGQQVTLSCSPISGHRSVSWYQQTPGQGLQFLFEYFSETQRNKGNFPGRFSGRQFSNSRSEMNVSTLELGDSALYLCASSPGTGFSVGEAFFGQGTRLTVV.

The chain has TRBV19 and TRBJ2-1; 14 bases agree with TRBD2. The CDR3 sequence is 19 residues long. The V and J ends lost 3 bases and 4 bases, in that order; junction bases with no gene match: 11. Germline values: CDR1 LNHDA, CDR2 SQIVND (reference sequence). CDR3 region: CASSITEGLAGDHYNEQFF. The CDR3 region has the DNA TGTGCCAGTAGTATCACCGAGGGACTAGCGGGAGACCATTACAATGAGCAGTTCTTC. Full variable domain (remainder filled in from reference TRBV19 and TRBJ2-1): DGGITQSPKYLFRKEGQNVTLSCEQNLNHDAMYWYRQDPGQGLRLIYYSQIVNDFQKGDIAEGYSVSREKKESFPLTVTSAQKNPTAFYLCASSITEGLAGDHYNEQFFGPGTRLTVL.

This rearrangement joins TRBV9 to TRBJ2-3, with a possible D match to TRBD2 (5 bases). Between the trimmed V and J ends, which lost 0 bases and 5 bases, there was a span of 13 bases. The CDR3 runs 15 residues. Per germline, CDR1 SGDLS and CDR2 YYNGEE. The CDR3 DNA reads TGTGCCAGCAGCGTAGTTGGCGGGTCAAGAGATACGCAGTATTTT. Its protein is CASSVVGGSRDTQYF.

The V and J genes are TRBV10-2 and TRBJ1-1; TRBD1 matches 9 bases. Germline-derived CDR1 and CDR2 are WSHSY and SAAADI. The CDR3 loop spans 18 amino acids. After removal of 10 bases from V and 1 base from J, the junction contained 19 bases not matched to a gene. The CDR3 here is CATGSLQGALGPNTEAFF. The CDR3 nucleotides read TGCGCCACCGGGTCCCTACAGGGGGCTTTGGGGCCGAACACTGAAGCTTTCTTT.

V gene TRBV5-6 combines with J gene TRBJ2-7; D is tentatively TRBD1 or TRBD2 (5 bases each). Germline-derived CDR1 and CDR2 are SGHDT and YYEEEE. The CDR3 has 13 amino acids. Trimming pared 0 bases from V and 4 bases from J, leaving 8 bases between. DNA of the CDR3: TGTGCCAGCAGCTTGGGGGGGAAATACGAGCAGTACTTC. It specifies CASSLGGKYEQYF.

The chain uses TRBV11-1 and TRBJ1-6, with D tentatively TRBD1 (5 bases). V lost 3 bases and J lost 7, with 22 bases in between. Germline values: CDR1 SGHAT, CDR2 FQDESV (reference sequence). This CDR3 has 18 residues. CDR3 DNA: TGTGCCAGCAGCTTTAAATCGGGGGTGACAAGTCTGAATTCACCCCTCCACTTT. As protein: CASSFKSGVTSLNSPLHF.

This chain links TRBV29-1 with TRBJ2-1, with a weak D call TRBD2 (6 bases). The CDR3 extends over 16 amino acids. V was pared by 2 bases and J by 5 bases, with 19 bases between. Germline V gives CDR1 SQVTM, CDR2 ANQGSEA. CDR3 DNA: TGCAGCGTTGAAACCGCCGCGGAGGGCACTGACAATGAGCAGTTCTTC. Its protein product is CSVETAAEGTDNEQFF.

This rearrangement joins TRBV7-9 to TRBJ1-1; 8 bases line up with TRBD1. This CDR3 comprises 13 residues. Germline V gene data show CDR1 as SEHNR and CDR2 as FQNEAQ (reference sequence). V lost 5 bases, J lost 6 bases, and 5 bases stayed unmatched. The CDR3 loop reads CASSPKDRAEAFF. In nucleotides, the CDR3 is TGTGCCAGCAGCCCGAAGGACAGGGCTGAAGCTTTCTTT.

The genes are TRBV4-1 and TRBJ1-3; no reliable D call. In germline, CDR1 is MGHRA, CDR2 YSYEKL. Trimming stripped 4 bases from V and 5 bases from J, with 6 bases between. The CDR3 runs 12 residues. The CDR3 sequence: CASSPGRNTIYF. DNA for the CDR3: TGCGCCAGCAGCCCCGGTCGAAACACCATATATTTT.

The chain links TRBV18 to TRBJ2-5; D is unresolved. Germline V gene lookup returns CDR1 KGHSH and CDR2 LQKENI. V was clipped by 2 bases and J by 3 bases, with 13 bases between them. There are 15 residues in the CDR3. CDR3 sequence reads: CASSPNGDVKETQYF. CDR3 DNA sequence: TGTGCCAGCTCACCAAATGGGGATGTCAAAGAGACCCAGTACTTC.

This clone was observed a few times. This chain joins TRBV19 and TRBJ1-1; TRBD1 might be the D (5 bases). The CDR3 runs 10 residues. Germline-derived CDR1 and CDR2 are LNHDA and SQIVND (reference sequence). Trimming removed 8 bases from V and 7 bases from J, with 8 bases in between. This chain's CDR3 is CASSGLEAFF. The CDR3 nucleotides are TGTGCCAGTTCGGGGCTTGAAGCTTTCTTT.

This sequence joins TRBV7-9 and TRBJ2-1; D may match TRBD1 or TRBD2 (5 bases each). Germline V gene sequence: CDR1 SEHNR, CDR2 FQNEAQ (reference sequence). This CDR3 region has 14 residues. Trimming took off 4 bases at V and 6 bases at J, with 13 bases between the two ends. The chain's CDR3 is CASSSPGSVNEQFF. The CDR3 DNA sequence: TGTGCCAGCAGCTCCCCAGGGAGTGTCAATGAGCAGTTCTTC.